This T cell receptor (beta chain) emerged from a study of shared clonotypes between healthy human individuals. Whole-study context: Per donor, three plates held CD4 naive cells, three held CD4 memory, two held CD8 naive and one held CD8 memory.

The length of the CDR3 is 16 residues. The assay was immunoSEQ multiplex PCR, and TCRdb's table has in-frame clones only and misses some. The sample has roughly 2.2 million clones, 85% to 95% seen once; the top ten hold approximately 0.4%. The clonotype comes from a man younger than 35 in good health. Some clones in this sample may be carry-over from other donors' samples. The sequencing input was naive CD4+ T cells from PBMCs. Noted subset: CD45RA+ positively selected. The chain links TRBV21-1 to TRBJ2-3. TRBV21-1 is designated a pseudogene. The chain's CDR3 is CASSLCWGSRTDTQYF. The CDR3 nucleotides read TGTGCCAGCAGCCTCTGCTGGGGAAGTAGGACAGATACGCAGTATTTT.